This T cell receptor beta chain came from a study of patients and donors after allogeneic stem cell transplantation. This clonotype was seen at least ten times. V was cut by 2 bases and J by 8 bases, with 13 bases left in between. This CDR3 spans 14 amino acids. CDR1 is MDHEN, CDR2 SYDVKM, per germline. A single record per CDR3 protein comes from TCRdb applying MiXCR to the RT-PCR reads. The data contain about 87,000 distinct CDR3 sequences, roughly 5.2% of them singletons. The receptor's source is a human donor who was either an allogeneic HSCT recipient or a stem cell or donor lymphocyte infusion donor (not recorded which). It is not recorded whose cells these are; they may come from a transplant donor. Specimen: blood, either unsorted or a sorted T cell fraction (not recorded which). The chain recombines TRBV28 with TRBJ1-5; possibly TRBD1 for D (5 bases). For the CDR3, the DNA is TGTGCCAGCAGTTTAATCGGGCAGGACAAGCCCCAGCATTTT. Amino acid sequence: CASSLIGQDKPQHF.